These 15 T cell receptor beta chains came from one sample sequenced in a study of blood T cell repertoires in COVID-19. The method was immunoSEQ multiplex PCR; TCRdb's version includes in-frame clones alone and lacks a portion of them. The sample yields around 150,000 clones, approximately 79% seen once. Sequencing used peripheral blood. Receptor source: a woman aged 40 to 50 with COVID-19, enrolled during active disease.

The chain is built from TRBV5-1 and TRBJ2-1; TRBD2 might be the D (5 bases). V lost 4 bases, J lost 9 bases, and 11 bases lay in between. The CDR3 is 12 amino acids. The germline V gene has CDR1 SGHRS and CDR2 YFSETQ. CDR3 in amino acids: CASSEGSIEQFF. CDR3 nucleotides: TGCGCCAGCAGCGAGGGTTCGATTGAGCAGTTCTTC.

This rearrangement joins TRBV5-4 to TRBJ2-1; TRBD2 aligns across 7 bases. Germline loops: CDR1 SGHNT, CDR2 YYREEE (reference sequence). This CDR3 is built from 14 residues. The J segment lost 6 bases and the V segment lost 5 bases, leaving 8 bases of the junction unmatched. The CDR3 bases are TGTGCCAGCAGAGGGAGGGCAGGGTTCAATGAGCAGTTCTTC. It is translated as CASRGRAGFNEQFF.

A single count supports this clone. This CDR3 reads CASSIPSRAGGTETQYF. The CDR3 nucleotides are TGTGCCAGTAGTATACCCTCTCGAGCGGGAGGGACAGAGACCCAGTACTTC. This chain uses TRBV19 with TRBJ2-5; 10 bases align to TRBD2. Trimming cost V 2 bases and J 4 bases; bases outside gene matches: 10. The germline V gene encodes CDR1 LNHDA and CDR2 SQIVND (reference sequence). The CDR3 contains 17 residues.

This chain links TRBV13 with TRBJ2-2; perhaps TRBD2 as D (5 bases). This CDR3 comprises 14 residues. The germline gives CDR1 PRHDT, CDR2 FYEKMQ (reference sequence). The germline V and J ends were trimmed by 3 bases and 5 bases, with 10 bases remaining between them. Written as DNA, the CDR3 is TGTGCCAGCAGCTTCTGGACGGGGACCGGGGAGCTGTTTTTT. Protein: CASSFWTGTGELFF.

The chain links TRBV29-1 to TRBJ2-7; weak D call: TRBD2 (6 bases). Germline values: CDR1 SQVTM, CDR2 ANQGSEA. Trimming shortened V by 4 bases and J by 4 bases, and 11 bases separated the two germline ends. There are 12 residues in the CDR3. CDR3 sequence (DNA): TGCAGCGTTGGCGGGGATGGGTACGAGCAGTACTTC. It yields the protein CSVGGDGYEQYF.

This clone was detected only a few times. The chain recombines TRBV27 with TRBJ1-1; no firm D call. This CDR3 has 14 residues. Germline lookup yields CDR1 MNHEY and CDR2 SMNVEV (reference sequence). The V end was cut by 2 bases, the J end by 4 bases, with 11 bases between. In DNA, the CDR3 is TGTGCCAGCAGTTTAGGAGTTAGACGCACTGAAGCTTTCTTT. Translation gives CASSLGVRRTEAFF.

The chain joins TRBV28 to TRBJ1-6; D possibly corresponds to TRBD1 (6 bases). V was clipped by 6 bases and J by 8 bases, with 14 bases between them. From germline, CDR1 is MDHEN and CDR2 SYDVKM. The CDR3 length is 14 residues. The CDR3 reads CASSLQGGYSPLHF. The CDR3 DNA reads TGTGCCAGCAGCCTACAGGGTGGATATTCACCCCTCCACTTT.

The DNA for the CDR3 is TGCAGCGTTGTGTACCGAGCTCATAGTGAGCAGTTCTTC. Encoded protein: CSVVYRAHSEQFF. The chain is built from TRBV29-1 and TRBJ2-1; no clear D gene. CDR3 length: 13 amino acids. Per germline, CDR1 SQVTM and CDR2 ANQGSEA. Trimming left V 4 bases short and J 9 bases short, with 16 bases between.

This clone appeared once. The chain employs TRBV7-3 and TRBJ2-3; 8 nucleotides line up with TRBD2. The CDR3 length is 17 residues. Losses at the gene ends were 5 bases for V and 4 bases for J; bases not matched to a gene: 14. CDR1 is SGHTA, CDR2 FQGTGA, per germline. CDR3 DNA: TGTGCCAGCAGCCTACTGGGTGCGGGGGGCCCGCCAGATACGCAGTATTTT. Translated, it gives CASSLLGAGGPPDTQYF.

This clone was seen a handful of times. The rearrangement uses TRBV4-2 and TRBJ1-1; no clear D. CDR1 and CDR2 (germline): LGHNA, YNFKEQ. V was shortened by 1 base and J by 8 bases, with 8 bases between the two germline ends. This CDR3 is built from 12 residues. The CDR3 loop is CASSQVSREAFF. The CDR3 coding sequence is TGTGCCAGCAGCCAAGTCTCCAGGGAAGCTTTCTTT.

The V and J genes are TRBV6-4 and TRBJ2-1; no clear D gene. The CDR3 has 15 amino acids. Germline V CDR1 and CDR2: MRHNA, SNTAGT. Trimming took off 0 bases at V and 7 bases at J, with 13 bases between the two ends. In DNA form, the CDR3 reads TGTGCCAGCAGTGACTCCGAGCCCCACGAAAATGAGCAGTTCTTC. Its protein is CASSDSEPHENEQFF.

The CDR3 reads CASSHGRYEQYF. In DNA form, the CDR3 reads TGTGCCAGCAGTCATGGCCGCTACGAGCAGTACTTC. V gene TRBV6-2 or TRBV6-3 combines with J gene TRBJ2-7; unclear D gene. V lost 5 bases to trimming and J lost 3 bases, with 8 bases between them. The germline V gene has CDR1 MNHEY and CDR2 SVGEGT. The CDR3 extends over 12 amino acids.

This clone was counted once. V is TRBV5-4 and J is TRBJ2-2, with a possible D match to TRBD2 (6 bases). Germline values: CDR1 SGHNT, CDR2 YYREEE (reference sequence). The CDR3 length is 15 residues. The V end was cut by 4 bases, the J end by 7 bases, with 17 bases between. The CDR3 protein is CASSAGSHFGGELFF. DNA of the CDR3: TGTGCCAGCAGCGCGGGATCCCACTTTGGCGGGGAGCTGTTTTTT.

V and J are TRBV7-9 and TRBJ1-4; D unresolved. The CDR3 loop spans 14 amino acids. The germline CDR1 and CDR2 sequences are SEHNR and FQNEAQ (reference sequence). Trimming pared 5 bases from V and 0 bases from J, leaving 7 bases between. CDR3 bases: TGTGCCAGCAGCCCAGGCGCAACTAATGAAAAACTGTTTTTT. It specifies CASSPGATNEKLFF.

V gene TRBV29-1 combines with J gene TRBJ1-2; possibly TRBD1 for D (5 bases). Germline CDR1 is SQVTM and CDR2 is ANQGSEA. Between the trimmed V and J ends, which lost 8 bases and 0 bases, there was a span of 10 bases. This CDR3 has 12 residues. CDR3 region: CSYGRANYGYTF. The CDR3 DNA is TGCAGCTACGGCAGGGCTAACTATGGCTACACCTTC.